The 25 T cell receptor beta chains below were found in one sample sequenced in a study of long-term antiretroviral therapy in people with HIV (dated by TCRdb to between 2021 and 2024). The immunoSEQ hsTCRB v3.0 assay was used at survey level resolution to sequence the TRB variable region. What TCRdb holds here is the immuneACCESS table cut down to in-frame rearrangements. Part of the clones is not present; checked against another copy, under half of the missing clones reflect an unresolved V gene, and the others are unexplained. Across this sample there are 28,000 or so clones, with approximately 93% seen only once. The top ten hold approximately 10% of the sample. The source was unsorted PBMCs, collected 6.2 years after starting antiretroviral therapy. These receptors came from a man aged 35-49 years with HIV.

J is TRBJ1-1 and V is TRBV28; no definite D call. Per the germline V gene, CDR1 is MDHEN and CDR2 is SYDVKM. This CDR3 has 11 residues. The CDR3 is CAATGNTEAFF. In DNA, the CDR3 is TGTGCAGCAACGGGGAACACTGAAGCTTTCTTT. Supplemented by reference TRBV28 and TRBJ1-1, the full variable domain reads DVKVTQSSRYLVKRTGEKVFLECVQDMDHENMFWYRQDPGLGLRLIYFSYDVKMKEKGDIPEGYSVSREKKERFSLILESASTNQTSMYLCAATGNTEAFFGQGTRLTVV.

The CDR3 DNA sequence: TGTGCCTGGAGCCGGTTGGGAGGAACTGTTGGGGCCGGAAACACCATATATTTT. Translated, it gives CAWSRLGGTVGAGNTIYF. The chain employs TRBV30 and TRBJ1-3, with D possibly being TRBD1 (5 bases). V dropped 3 bases and J dropped 4 bases, with 25 bases sitting between them. This CDR3 is 18 amino acids long. Germline-derived CDR1 and CDR2 are GTSNPN and SVGIG (reference sequence).

The V call is TRBV5-4, the J call TRBJ1-3, with a weak D call TRBD1 (5 bases). The CDR3 sequence is 15 residues long. Germline V CDR1 and CDR2: SGHNT, YYREEE (reference sequence). V was shortened by 0 bases and J by 4 bases, with 11 bases between the two germline ends. The CDR3 nucleotides are TGTGCCAGCAGCTTGGCTGGCCCAGGGGGAAACACCATATATTTT. This encodes CASSLAGPGGNTIYF. The whole variable domain, remainder taken from reference TRBV5-4 and TRBJ1-3, is ETGVTQSPTHLIKTRGQQVTLRCSSQSGHNTVSWYQQALGQGPQFIFQYYREEENGRGNFPPRFSGLQFPNYSSELNVNALELDDSALYLCASSLAGPGGNTIYFGEGSWLTVV.

This chain links TRBV6-5 with TRBJ1-5; D gene unclear. CDR1 MNHEY and CDR2 SVGAGI come from the germline V gene. Trimming took off 4 bases at V and 1 base at J, with 11 bases between the two ends. This CDR3 is 15 amino acids long. For the CDR3, the DNA is TGTGCCAGCAGTTCCGGAGGGCCGAGCAATCAGCCCCAGCATTTT. This gives the protein CASSSGGPSNQPQHF.

The rearrangement joins TRBV5-6 to TRBJ2-5, with TRBD1 identical over 7 bases. Germline values: CDR1 SGHDT, CDR2 YYEEEE. The CDR3 sequence is 15 residues long. Trimming cost V 1 base and J 5 bases; bases outside gene matches: 8. CDR3 amino acids: CASSLRGPGRETQYF. CDR3 nucleotide sequence: TGTGCCAGCAGCTTGAGGGGGCCCGGGCGGGAGACCCAGTACTTC.

The gene calls are TRBV6-1 and TRBJ1-3, with 7 positions matching TRBD1. The trim removed 6 bases at V and 0 bases at J, leaving 5 bases unmatched. Germline CDR1 is MNHNS and CDR2 is SASEGT. The CDR3 length is 15 residues. The CDR3: CASSLGQYSGNTIYF. The CDR3 DNA sequence: TGTGCCAGCAGCCTGGGACAGTACTCTGGAAACACCATATATTTT.

V usage is TRBV10-2 and J usage is TRBJ1-1; 8 bases align to TRBD1. This CDR3 has 14 residues. Germline lookup yields CDR1 WSHSY and CDR2 SAAADI. V lost 3 bases and J lost 6; bases outside the gene matches: 6. The CDR3 DNA sequence: TGCGCCAGCAGTGACGGCAGGGGGCTTCCTGAAGCTTTCTTT. As protein: CASSDGRGLPEAFF.

The chain links TRBV5-1 to TRBJ2-1, with D perhaps TRBD1 or TRBD2 (6 bases each). This CDR3 region has 16 residues. The germline V gene has CDR1 SGHRS and CDR2 YFSETQ. Trimming stripped 4 bases from V and 8 bases from J, with 22 bases between. The chain's CDR3 is CASSRDNPGLGDEQFF. Here the CDR3 DNA reads TGCGCCAGCAGCCGGGACAATCCGGGACTTGGGGATGAGCAGTTCTTC.

The chain has TRBV28 and TRBJ2-1; TRBD2 might be the D (7 bases). The germline gives CDR1 MDHEN, CDR2 SYDVKM. Trimming shortened V by 5 bases and J by 0 bases, and 17 bases separated the two germline ends. This CDR3 is 17 amino acids long. The CDR3 DNA reads TGTGCCAGCAGTCCGCGCGGGGGCCCCCTCTCCTACAATGAGCAGTTCTTC. Its protein product is CASSPRGGPLSYNEQFF. Complete variable domain (other parts from reference TRBV28 and TRBJ2-1): DVKVTQSSRYLVKRTGEKVFLECVQDMDHENMFWYRQDPGLGLRLIYFSYDVKMKEKGDIPEGYSVSREKKERFSLILESASTNQTSMYLCASSPRGGPLSYNEQFFGPGTRLTVL.

The chain combines TRBV4-3 with TRBJ2-3; TRBD2 aligns across 8 bases. The CDR3 length is 15 residues. From germline, CDR1 is LGHNA and CDR2 YSLEER. V lost 4 bases, J lost 3 bases, and 6 bases stayed unmatched. CDR3 in DNA: TGCGCCAGCAGCCCCTCGGGAGGGGGGACAGATACGCAGTATTTT. This gives the protein CASSPSGGGTDTQYF.

V and J are TRBV6-1 and TRBJ2-5; 9 nucleotides match TRBD1. From germline, CDR1 is MNHNS and CDR2 SASEGT. The ends lost 4 bases at V and 5 bases at J; junction bases unmatched: 8. The CDR3 extends over 15 amino acids. The CDR3 DNA reads as TGTGCCAGCAGTGCTCATACAGGGGGCTCGGAGACCCAGTACTTC. It encodes CASSAHTGGSETQYF.

This clone is categorized as medium-sized. V and J are TRBV7-8 and TRBJ2-7; weak D call: TRBD2 (6 bases). Germline CDR1 and CDR2: SGHVS and FQNEAQ. The germline V and J ends were trimmed by 4 bases and 4 bases, with 14 bases remaining between them. This CDR3 is 14 amino acids long. The CDR3 DNA follows: TGTGCCAGCAGCTCAGGGACTTGGGCTTACGAGCAGTACTTC. Protein product: CASSSGTWAYEQYF.

V and J are TRBV19 and TRBJ1-1; the D is unclear. This CDR3 region has 13 residues. Trimming shortened V by 3 bases and J by 1 base, and 6 bases separated the two germline ends. The V gene's germline CDR1 is LNHDA and CDR2 SQIVND (reference sequence). Here the CDR3 reads CASSMLGNTEAFF. The DNA for the CDR3 is TGTGCCAGTAGTATGTTGGGGAACACTGAAGCTTTCTTT.

The V gene is TRBV27, the J gene TRBJ1-4; 7 nucleotides match TRBD1. The CDR3 runs to 14 residues. The V and J ends lost 1 base and 8 bases, in that order; junction bases with no gene match: 4. Per germline, CDR1 MNHEY and CDR2 SMNVEV (reference sequence). CDR3 in amino acids: CASSLFGRGEKLFF. The CDR3 DNA follows: TGTGCCAGCAGTTTATTCGGCAGGGGGGAAAAACTGTTTTTT.

The chain uses TRBV10-1 and TRBJ2-4; D not resolved. CDR3 size: 14 residues. V lost 6 bases and J lost 1, with 10 bases in between. Germline CDR1 WNHNN, CDR2 SYGVQD (reference sequence). CDR3 DNA: TGCGCCAGCAGCACGCAGTCCGCCAAAAACATTCAGTACTTC. Its translation: CASSTQSAKNIQYF.

This chain joins TRBV11-2 and TRBJ2-1; 11 bases fit TRBD1. The germline V gene has CDR1 SGHAT and CDR2 FQNNGV. There are 15 residues in the CDR3. V lost 5 bases, J lost 3 bases, and 3 bases stayed unmatched. CDR3 region: CASSQGQGGYNEQFF. In DNA form, the CDR3 reads TGTGCCAGCAGCCAGGGACAGGGGGGCTACAATGAGCAGTTCTTC.

For the CDR3, the DNA is TGCGCCAGCAGCCAGGGGGGCAGTAGCGGGAGGTTAGACTACAATGAGCAGTTCTTC. Protein: CASSQGGSSGRLDYNEQFF. The chain combines TRBV4-3 with TRBJ2-1, with 10 nucleotides matching TRBD2. The CDR3 loop spans 19 amino acids. Per the germline V gene, CDR1 is LGHNA and CDR2 is YSLEER. The trim removed 3 bases at V and 3 bases at J, leaving 14 bases unmatched.

The gene calls are TRBV19 and TRBJ2-7, with 8 bases that match TRBD1. CDR1 and CDR2 from the germline V gene are LNHDA and SQIVND (reference sequence). The CDR3 contains 15 residues. V was clipped by 4 bases and J by 3 bases; unmatched bases: 8. CDR3 in amino acids: CASSSQGAQGYEQYF. CDR3 DNA sequence: TGTGCCAGTAGTAGCCAGGGGGCGCAGGGCTACGAGCAGTACTTC.

The J gene is TRBJ1-4, the V gene TRBV29-1, with unresolved D. V shed 7 bases and J shed 2 bases, with 8 bases lying between them. The CDR3 sequence is 12 residues long. CDR1 and CDR2 (germline): SQVTM, ANQGSEA. CDR3 coding DNA: TGCAGCGCCGGAGAGACTAATGAAAAACTGTTTTTT. Amino acid sequence: CSAGETNEKLFF.

The chain links TRBV4-1 to TRBJ1-6, with D maybe TRBD1 (6 bases). CDR1 is MGHRA and CDR2 is YSYEKL in the germline V gene. V was shortened by 2 bases and J by 12 bases, with 17 bases between the two germline ends. The CDR3 is 15 amino acids. The CDR3 is CASSQQGWEGKPLHF. CDR3 nucleotides: TGCGCCAGCAGCCAACAGGGGTGGGAAGGGAAACCCCTCCACTTT.

This chain joins TRBV27 and TRBJ2-2; D not certain. V lost 5 bases to trimming and J lost 6 bases, with 16 bases between them. Germline CDR1 and CDR2: MNHEY and SMNVEV (reference sequence). This CDR3 has 15 residues. CDR3 region: CASSASGAYAGELFF. CDR3 DNA: TGTGCCAGCAGTGCCTCAGGCGCTTATGCCGGGGAGCTGTTTTTT.

The genes are TRBV25-1 and TRBJ1-2; possibly TRBD1 for D (5 bases). This CDR3 has 12 residues. V was shortened by 4 bases and J by 8 bases, with 11 bases between the two germline ends. The germline gives CDR1 MGHDK, CDR2 SYGVNS. CDR3 sequence (DNA): TGTGCCAGCAGTGTAGGGCAGGGAGGCTACACCTTC. It translates to CASSVGQGGYTF.

The rearrangement uses TRBV7-2 and TRBJ1-1, with D unclear. The CDR3 runs to 12 residues. Per the germline V gene, CDR1 is SGHTA and CDR2 is FQGNSA. The germline V and J ends were trimmed by 1 base and 8 bases, with 8 bases remaining between them. The CDR3 loop is CASSLGFREAFF. The CDR3 coding sequence is TGTGCCAGCAGCTTAGGTTTTAGGGAAGCTTTCTTT.

V gene TRBV9 combines with J gene TRBJ2-1; D might be TRBD1 or TRBD2, each matching 5 bases. Trimming took off 1 base at V and 4 bases at J, with 12 bases between the two ends. CDR3 length: 15 residues. Germline assignment: CDR1 SGDLS and CDR2 YYNGEE. Here the CDR3 reads CASSVFREPYNEQFF. CDR3 DNA: TGTGCCAGCAGCGTATTCAGGGAGCCGTACAATGAGCAGTTCTTC.

The chain uses TRBV11-2 and TRBJ1-1, with D possibly TRBD1 on 6 matching bases. The V end was cut by 5 bases, the J end by 3 bases, with 10 bases between. This CDR3 spans 13 amino acids. Germline CDR1 SGHAT, CDR2 FQNNGV. The CDR3 region is CASSPPGDTEAFF. The CDR3 bases are TGTGCCAGCAGCCCCCCAGGGGACACTGAAGCTTTCTTT.